One sample yielded the 13 T cell receptor beta chains listed below, sequenced in a study of T cells in localized non-small cell lung cancer. Repertoires were generated with immunoSEQ multiplex PCR, while TCRdb's copy carries only in-frame clones and drops some. The sample lists around 19,000 clones, about 91% occurring once. The source material was peripheral blood, sampled before any cancer treatment. The source is a woman between 35 and 70 years old with stage I lung adenocarcinoma.

The J gene is TRBJ2-5, the V gene TRBV2; the D gene is possibly TRBD2 (5 bases). CDR1 is SNHLY, CDR2 FYNNEI, per germline. Trimming shortened V by 5 bases and J by 4 bases, and 14 bases separated the two germline ends. The CDR3 is made up of 14 amino acids. The DNA of the CDR3 is TGTGCCAGCAGTCCCCGTTCGAGCGGAGAGACCCAGTACTTC. Protein product: CASSPRSSGETQYF.

The V gene is TRBV4-3, the J gene TRBJ1-4; D may be TRBD1 (6 bases). V gave up 0 bases and J gave up 5 bases, with 13 bases separating them. There are 16 residues in the CDR3. Germline CDR1 reads LGHNA; CDR2 reads YSLEER. CDR3 in DNA: TGCGCCAGCAGCCAAGAGCCTGGGACATTGAATGAAAAACTGTTTTTT. As protein: CASSQEPGTLNEKLFF.

The chain employs TRBV19 and TRBJ2-6; 8 bases are shared with TRBD1. Looked up from germline, CDR1 is LNHDA and CDR2 is SQIVND (reference sequence). With V trimmed by 4 bases and J by 3 bases, 5 bases remained unmatched. The length of the CDR3 is 16 residues. As DNA, the CDR3 is TGTGCCAGTAGTACGCGACAGGGGTTTGGGGCCAACGTCCTGACTTTC. Protein sequence: CASSTRQGFGANVLTF.

The V call is TRBV29-1, the J call TRBJ1-1, with 7 bases fitting TRBD1. The CDR3 covers 13 residues. Germline V lookup: CDR1 SQVTM, CDR2 ANQGSEA. With V trimmed by 7 bases and J by 0 bases, 5 bases remained unmatched. The CDR3 is CSAATGMNTEAFF. CDR3 bases: TGCAGCGCCGCGACAGGGATGAACACTGAAGCTTTCTTT. Using reference TRBV29-1 and TRBJ1-1 for the parts outside the CDR3, the full variable domain is SAVISQKPSRDICQRGTSLTIQCQVDSQVTMMFWYRQQPGQSLTLIATANQGSEATYESGFVIDKFPISRPNLTFSTLTVSNMSPEDSSIYLCSAATGMNTEAFFGQGTRLTVV.

V usage is TRBV11-2 and J usage is TRBJ2-1; TRBD2 agrees at 9 bases. The CDR3 loop spans 15 amino acids. V was pared by 2 bases and J by 9 bases, with 8 bases of the junction left unmatched. Germline loops: CDR1 SGHAT, CDR2 FQNNGV. The CDR3 nucleotides read TGTGCCAGCAGCTTACGCGGCGGGGGGGCCCTTGAGCAGTTCTTC. It codes for CASSLRGGGALEQFF.

This clone has only a few counts. This chain uses TRBV2 with TRBJ2-1; no definite D call. V shed 4 bases and J shed 8 bases, with 6 bases lying between them. Germline CDR1 and CDR2: SNHLY and FYNNEI. CDR3 length equals 11 residues. CDR3 sequence reads: CASSGWDEQFF. The DNA of the CDR3 is TGTGCCAGCAGTGGATGGGATGAGCAGTTCTTC.

The V call is TRBV7-6, the J call TRBJ2-3; D unresolved. Germline V gene lookup returns CDR1 SGHVS and CDR2 FNYEAQ. Trimming removed 3 bases from V and 1 base from J, with 2 bases in between. The CDR3 is 12 amino acids. The CDR3 sequence is CASSLGTDTQYF. For the CDR3, the DNA is TGTGCCAGCAGCTTGGGCACAGATACGCAGTATTTT.

In its sample, this clone was seen once. The chain is built from TRBV7-9 and TRBJ1-5; D is ambiguous. The ends were cut back, 4 bases at V and 0 bases at J, with 7 bases in the middle. The CDR3 covers 14 residues. Germline V CDR1 and CDR2: SEHNR, FQNEAQ (reference sequence). This CDR3 is CASSSDHSNQPQHF. CDR3 DNA sequence: TGTGCCAGCAGCTCAGATCATAGCAATCAGCCCCAGCATTTT.

The chain recombines TRBV7-2 with TRBJ1-2, with a weak D call TRBD1 (5 bases). Trimming took off 2 bases at V and 7 bases at J, with 14 bases between the two ends. Germline CDR1 is SGHTA and CDR2 is FQGNSA. The CDR3 runs 14 residues. The CDR3 region has the DNA TGTGCCAGCAGCTTAACCCAGGGAGGAGTTGGCTACACCTTC. The encoded protein is CASSLTQGGVGYTF. Full variable domain (missing parts from reference TRBV7-2 and TRBJ1-2): GAGVSQSPSNKVTEKGKDVELRCDPISGHTALYWYRQSLGQGLEFLIYFQGNSAPDKSGLPSDRFSAERTGGSVSTLTIQRTQQEDSAVYLCASSLTQGGVGYTFGSGTRLTVV.

The rearrangement links TRBV7-2 to TRBJ1-2; 11 bases are a match to TRBD1. The CDR3 runs 14 residues. The trim removed 5 bases at V and 4 bases at J, leaving 3 bases unmatched. Germline values: CDR1 SGHTA, CDR2 FQGNSA. The CDR3 sequence: CASSTGQGVYGYTF. Here the CDR3 DNA reads TGTGCCAGCAGCACGGGACAGGGGGTCTATGGCTACACCTTC.

The CDR3 is CASSLGTGDHGYTF. The CDR3 DNA reads TGTGCCAGCAGCTTAGGGACAGGGGACCATGGCTACACCTTC. The J gene is TRBJ1-2, the V gene TRBV7-3, with 10 positions matching TRBD1. The CDR3 length is 14 residues. J was trimmed by 6 bases and V by 2 bases; bases with no gene match: 3. CDR1 and CDR2 (germline): SGHTA, FQGTGA.

The J gene is TRBJ2-1, the V gene TRBV4-1; 13 bases line up with TRBD2. The ends lost 4 bases at V and 0 bases at J; junction bases unmatched: 6. This CDR3 is 18 amino acids long. CDR1 MGHRA and CDR2 YSYEKL come from the germline V gene. The DNA for the CDR3 is TGCGCCAGCAGCCCACCGGGACTAGCGGGGTCCTCCTACAATGAGCAGTTCTTC. It codes for CASSPPGLAGSSYNEQFF.

This clone was picked up one time. J is TRBJ1-6 and V is TRBV28, with 9 bases fitting TRBD1. Trimming took 6 bases from V and 5 from J; bases not matched to a gene: 11. The CDR3 totals 17 residues. Per the germline V gene, CDR1 is MDHEN and CDR2 is SYDVKM. Here the CDR3 reads CASSTRPGQGDNSPLHF. DNA of the CDR3: TGTGCCAGCAGCACTCGCCCGGGACAGGGAGATAATTCACCCCTCCACTTT.